These T cell receptor beta chains were read from a single sample in a study of T cells in tuberculosis. Sequencing used immunoSEQ multiplex PCR; TCRdb keeps in-frame clones, though not all of them. The sample contains about 49,000 clones, about 96% of which appear only once. Sample: PBMCs, taken at tuberculosis diagnosis. These receptor sequences come from an adult with tuberculosis. Each CDR3 is given with its conserved first and last residue. Each record gives: V gene, D gene, clone size, J gene, CDR3 protein, CDR3 DNA. The D gene is left open where the match is weak. Clone size is given for some rows only: seen once, a few or many times, or a class if the clone is expanded.

>TRBV7-9|TRBD1|.|TRBJ2-7
CASSLDGRGEQYF
TGTGCCAGCAGCTTAGATGGCAGGGGGGAGCAGTACTTC
>TRBV11-2|.|.|TRBJ1-1
CASSSFPEAFF
TGTGCCAGCAGCTCCTTCCCGGAAGCTTTCTTT
>TRBV19|TRBD2|.|TRBJ2-1
CASSIGPGLAGYNEQFF
TGTGCCAGTAGTATAGGACCGGGACTAGCGGGGTACAATGAGCAGTTCTTC
>TRBV11-2|.|.|TRBJ1-2
CASSRLGEWGYTF
TGTGCCAGCAGCCGCCTCGGGGAGTGGGGCTACACCTTC
>TRBV5-6|TRBD2|.|TRBJ2-3
CASSLFLAGGRDTQYF
TGTGCCAGCAGCTTGTTCCTAGCGGGAGGTAGGGATACGCAGTATTTT
>TRBV11-2|TRBD1|.|TRBJ1-4
CASSIGTGLNEKLFF
TGTGCCAGCAGCATTGGGACAGGTCTCAATGAAAAACTGTTTTTT
>TRBV19|TRBD2|.|TRBJ2-7
CASRSTSGRNEQYF
TGTGCCAGTAGATCGACTAGCGGGAGGAACGAGCAGTACTTC
>TRBV6-5|TRBD1|.|TRBJ2-5
CASSYLQGGMKETQYF
TGTGCCAGCAGTTACCTCCAAGGGGGCATGAAGGAGACCCAGTACTTC
>TRBV15|.|once|TRBJ2-1
CATSISRFSYNEQFF
TGTGCCACCAGCATTAGCAGATTCTCCTACAATGAGCAGTTCTTC
>TRBV30|TRBD1|.|TRBJ1-2
CAWSGTLWDRGHNYGYTF
TGTGCCTGGAGTGGGACCCTCTGGGACAGGGGCCATAACTATGGCTACACCTTC
>TRBV7-2|.|.|TRBJ2-7
CASSRSQGLTYEQYF
TGTGCCAGCAGCCGATCCCAGGGCCTTACCTACGAGCAGTACTTC
>TRBV5-1|TRBD1|.|TRBJ2-5
CASRGTGTLLLQETQYF
TGCGCCAGCAGAGGGACAGGGACCCTACTGCTCCAAGAGACCCAGTACTTC
>TRBV7-6|.|.|TRBJ1-1
CASSLKSLQPTEAFF
TGTGCCAGCAGCTTAAAGAGTCTACAGCCTACTGAAGCTTTCTTT
>TRBV18|TRBD1|.|TRBJ2-1
CASSQLPTGGGNNEQFF
TGTGCCAGCTCACAACTCCCTACAGGGGGCGGCAACAATGAGCAGTTCTTC
>TRBV18|.|.|TRBJ1-3
CASSQSMGATTSGNTIYF
TGTGCCAGCTCCCAGTCGATGGGGGCCACAACCTCTGGAAACACCATATATTTT
>TRBV5-4|.|.|TRBJ2-2
CASSPQGREGTGELFF
TGTGCCAGCAGCCCCCAAGGGAGAGAAGGCACCGGGGAGCTGTTTTTT
>TRBV9|.|.|TRBJ2-7
CASSVAPQRTYEGQYF
TGTGCCAGCAGCGTAGCGCCCCAGCGGACCTACGAAGGGCAGTACTTC
>TRBV19|TRBD1|.|TRBJ1-5
CASSTEDRGGFYSNQPQHF
TGTGCCAGTAGTACCGAGGACAGGGGGGGATTTTATAGCAATCAGCCCCAGCATTTT
>TRBV2|.|once|TRBJ1-2
CASISGTYGYTF
TGTGCCAGCATCTCAGGAACATATGGCTACACCTTC
>TRBV18|.|.|TRBJ2-4
CASSPAVAKNIQYF
TGTGCCAGCTCACCGGCGGTAGCCAAAAACATTCAGTACTTC
>TRBV27|.|.|TRBJ2-5
CASSSRVDQETQYF
TGTGCCAGCAGTTCCCGGGTCGACCAAGAGACCCAGTACTTC
>TRBV28|TRBD2|.|TRBJ2-1
CASSLVALAGGLRSSYNEQFF
TGTGCCAGCAGTTTGGTGGCACTAGCGGGTGGCCTTCGCAGCTCCTACAATGAGCAGTTCTTC
>TRBV27|.|once|TRBJ2-7
CASSLWGDGNEQYF
TGTGCCAGCAGTTTATGGGGGGACGGGAACGAGCAGTACTTC
>TRBV4-2|TRBD1|.|TRBJ1-4
CASSQDGQGVEKLFF
TGTGCCAGCAGCCAAGATGGACAGGGGGTTGAAAAACTGTTTTTT
>TRBV5-6|.|.|TRBJ2-7
CASSLWGGPPGNYEQYF
TGTGCCAGCAGCTTGTGGGGGGGCCCTCCAGGGAACTACGAGCAGTACTTC
>TRBV28|.|.|TRBJ2-5
CASSVRLETQYF
TGTGCCAGCAGTGTGCGTTTGGAGACCCAGTACTTC
>TRBV19|.|.|TRBJ2-3
CASSIGLAHTDTQYF
TGTGCCAGTAGTATCGGGTTAGCTCACACAGATACGCAGTATTTT
>TRBV7-9|TRBD2|.|TRBJ2-2
CASSTPGLADGELFF
TGTGCCAGCAGCACCCCGGGACTAGCAGACGGGGAGCTGTTTTTT
>TRBV5-1|.|.|TRBJ2-1
CASSLVQVGNEQFF
TGCGCCAGCAGCTTGGTGCAGGTTGGGAATGAGCAGTTCTTC
>TRBV7-9|.|.|TRBJ2-1
CASSSPLGSYSYNEQFF
TGTGCCAGCAGCTCGCCCCTGGGGAGCTACTCCTACAATGAGCAGTTCTTC
>TRBV6-6|TRBD1|.|TRBJ1-3
CASSTPTGTGNTIYF
TGTGCCAGCAGTACCCCGACAGGGACGGGAAACACCATATATTTT
>TRBV13|.|.|TRBJ2-7
CASSIRGSYEQYF
TGTGCCAGCAGCATCCGGGGGTCCTACGAGCAGTACTTC
>TRBV28|.|.|TRBJ2-2
CASEVPGGPGELFF
TGTGCCAGCGAGGTCCCCGGGGGGCCCGGGGAGCTGTTTTTT
>TRBV27|TRBD1|.|TRBJ1-5
CASSSQGLWNQPQHF
TGTGCCAGCAGTTCACAGGGGTTGTGGAATCAGCCCCAGCATTTT
>TRBV6-5|.|.|TRBJ1-2
CASSPLGVDGYTF
TGTGCCAGCAGTCCACTGGGCGTGGATGGCTACACCTTC
>TRBV4-1|.|.|TRBJ1-4
CASSQETVTNEKLFF
TGCGCCAGCAGCCAAGAGACAGTAACTAATGAAAAACTGTTTTTT